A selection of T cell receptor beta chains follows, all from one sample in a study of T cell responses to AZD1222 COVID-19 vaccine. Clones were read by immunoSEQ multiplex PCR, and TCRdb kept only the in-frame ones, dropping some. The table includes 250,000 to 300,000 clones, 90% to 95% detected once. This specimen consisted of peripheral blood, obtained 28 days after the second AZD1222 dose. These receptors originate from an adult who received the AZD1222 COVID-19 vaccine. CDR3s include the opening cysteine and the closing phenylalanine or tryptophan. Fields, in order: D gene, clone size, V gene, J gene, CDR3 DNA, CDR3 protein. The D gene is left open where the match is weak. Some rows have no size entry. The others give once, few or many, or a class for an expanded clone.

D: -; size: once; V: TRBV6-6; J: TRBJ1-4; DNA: TGTGCCAGCAGTTATCAGCAGCCCCAGAGGGAAAAACTGTTTTTT; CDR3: CASSYQQPQREKLFF
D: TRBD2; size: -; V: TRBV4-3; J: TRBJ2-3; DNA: TGCGCCAGCAGCCAAGGGGTAGCGGGAGGAGATACGCAGTATTTT; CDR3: CASSQGVAGGDTQYF
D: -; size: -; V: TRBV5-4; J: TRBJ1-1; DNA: TGTGCCAGCAGCTTGGGAGGTTCCAGAGAAGCTTTCTTT; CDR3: CASSLGGSREAFF
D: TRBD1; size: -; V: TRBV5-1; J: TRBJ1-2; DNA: TGCGCCAGCAGGCACGGACAGGGTGGCTATGGCTACACCTTC; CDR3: CASRHGQGGYGYTF
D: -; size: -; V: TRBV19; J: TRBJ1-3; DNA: TGTGCCAGTAGTATCGCAGGGCCTGGAAACACCATATATTTT; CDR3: CASSIAGPGNTIYF
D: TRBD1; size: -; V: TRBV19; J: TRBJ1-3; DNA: TGTGCCAGTAGCATCCGGGACAGGGGAAACACCATATATTTT; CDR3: CASSIRDRGNTIYF
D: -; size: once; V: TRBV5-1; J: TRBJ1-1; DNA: TGCGCCAGCAGGTTTGGGGGGCAGGGGAACACTGAAGCTTTCTTT; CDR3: CASRFGGQGNTEAFF
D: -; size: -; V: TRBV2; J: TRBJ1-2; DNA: TGTGCCAGCGGCAAGGAACCCTATGGCTACACCTTC; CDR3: CASGKEPYGYTF
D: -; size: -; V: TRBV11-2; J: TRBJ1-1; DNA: TGTGCCAGCAGCGGCGCTTGGACCGGAGGGGAAGCTTTCTTT; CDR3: CASSGAWTGGEAFF
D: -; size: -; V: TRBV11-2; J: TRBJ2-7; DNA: TGTGCCAGCCTCGCGGGGCAGGGAACCTACGAGCAGTACTTC; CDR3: CASLAGQGTYEQYF
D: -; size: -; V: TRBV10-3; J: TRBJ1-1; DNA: TGTGCCATGGCAGACTTACGCTTGGATAGGGCCACTGAAGCTTTCTTT; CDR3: CAMADLRLDRATEAFF
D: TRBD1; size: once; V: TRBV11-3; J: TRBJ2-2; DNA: TGTGCCAGCACCAAAAATCCGGGACAGGGGGCGCGCGGGGAGCTGTTTTTT; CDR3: CASTKNPGQGARGELFF
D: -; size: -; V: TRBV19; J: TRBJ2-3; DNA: TGTGCCAGTAGTTCCTCCCCCGGACCCATGGGAGATACGCAGTATTTT; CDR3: CASSSSPGPMGDTQYF
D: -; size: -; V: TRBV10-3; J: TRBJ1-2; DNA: TGTGCCATCAGTGGTCCCCAGGGTGGGAGCTATGGCTACACCTTC; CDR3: CAISGPQGGSYGYTF
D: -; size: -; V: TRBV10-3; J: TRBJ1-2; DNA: TGTGCCATCACCCAGGTGCAGGGGCATGGCTACACCTTC; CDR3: CAITQVQGHGYTF
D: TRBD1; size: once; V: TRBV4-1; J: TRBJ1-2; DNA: TGCGCCAGCAGCCAAGTTATCGGCAGGGGGCGAGCTTATGGCTACACCTTC; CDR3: CASSQVIGRGRAYGYTF
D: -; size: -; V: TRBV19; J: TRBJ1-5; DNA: TGTGCCAGCCTAGGACAAGGACTTAGCAATCAGCCCCAGCATTTT; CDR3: CASLGQGLSNQPQHF
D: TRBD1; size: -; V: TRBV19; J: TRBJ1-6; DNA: TGTGCCAGTAGCGTGGGGACAGGGATCAATTCACCCCTCCACTTT; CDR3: CASSVGTGINSPLHF
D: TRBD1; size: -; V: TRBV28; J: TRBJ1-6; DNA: TGTGCCAGCAGGACCCAGGGGGATCGGTCACCCCTCCACTTT; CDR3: CASRTQGDRSPLHF
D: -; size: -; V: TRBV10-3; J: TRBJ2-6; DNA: TGTGCCATCATGGTTACCGGGGCCAACGTCCTGACTTTC; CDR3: CAIMVTGANVLTF
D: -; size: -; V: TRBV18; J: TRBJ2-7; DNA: TGTGCCAGCTCACCACCGTCCAGTTACGGGGTTACCGAGCAGTACTTC; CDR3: CASSPPSSYGVTEQYF
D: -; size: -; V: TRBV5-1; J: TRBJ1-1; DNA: TGCGCCAGCAGCTTGGGGGGGATAAGCCCTGAAGCTTTCTTT; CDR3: CASSLGGISPEAFF
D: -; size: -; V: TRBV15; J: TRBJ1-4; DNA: TGTGCTACCAGGGACCCACAAGGGGCAACTAATGAAAAACTGTTTTTT; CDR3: CATRDPQGATNEKLFF
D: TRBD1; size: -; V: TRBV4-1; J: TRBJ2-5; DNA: TGCGCCAGCAGACCCTGGACAGGGACTTACCAAGGGACCCAGTACTTC; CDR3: CASRPWTGTYQGTQYF
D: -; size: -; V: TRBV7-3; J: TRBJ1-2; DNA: TGTGCCAGCCCTCCGGACAGCCAAAACTATGGCTACACCTTC; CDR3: CASPPDSQNYGYTF
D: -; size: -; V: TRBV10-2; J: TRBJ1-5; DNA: TGCGCCAGCAGGCAAAATAGCAATCAGCCCCAGCATTTT; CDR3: CASRQNSNQPQHF
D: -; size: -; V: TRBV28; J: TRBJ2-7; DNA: TGTGCCAGCAGTTTGGGGGGACCTAGACACGAGCAGTACTTC; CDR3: CASSLGGPRHEQYF
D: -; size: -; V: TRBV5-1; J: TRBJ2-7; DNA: TGCGCCAGCAGCCCTTGGCACAGGTCCTACGAGCAGTACTTC; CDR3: CASSPWHRSYEQYF
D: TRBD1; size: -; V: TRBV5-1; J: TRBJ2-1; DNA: TGCGCCAGCAGCTTTAGGAGACAGGGTAATGATGAGCAGTTCTTC; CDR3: CASSFRRQGNDEQFF
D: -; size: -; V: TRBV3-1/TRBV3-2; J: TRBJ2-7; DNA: TGTGCCAGCAGCCAAAGGAGTGGCAGTTCCGTACCCTACGAGCAGTACTTC; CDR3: CASSQRSGSSVPYEQYF
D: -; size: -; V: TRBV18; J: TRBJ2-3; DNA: TGTGCCAGCTCTGCCGGGTTCTCCAATCTTACGCAGTATTTT; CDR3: CASSAGFSNLTQYF
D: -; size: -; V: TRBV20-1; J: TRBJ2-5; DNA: TGCAGTGCTTGGAGCGAGGGCCAGTACTTC; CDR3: CSAWSEGQYF